This TCR beta chain was captured in a study of blood T cell repertoires in COVID-19. Germline V gives CDR1 SEHNR, CDR2 FQNEAQ (reference sequence). V was pared by 7 bases and J by 0 bases, with 9 bases of the junction left unmatched. The CDR3 runs to 16 residues. Libraries were prepared by immunoSEQ multiplex PCR; TCRdb keeps only in-frame clonotypes and omits some of them. The repertoire consists of about 190,000 clones, with around 80% occurring once and the leading ten covering around 2.8%. The chain is built from TRBV7-9 and TRBJ1-3; TRBD1 matches at 7 bases. The specimen was peripheral blood. The sequence derives from a woman at least 80 years old with active or convalescent COVID-19. Here the CDR3 DNA reads TGTGCCAGCACCGGACAGGCAATCGACTCTGGAAACACCATATATTTT. It codes for CASTGQAIDSGNTIYF.